The T cell receptor beta chain described here comes from a study of neurological immune-mediated disorders. Study-wide points: None of the CDR3 amino acid sequences of expanded clones were shared across subjects, and this suggested private repertoires in all groups. HTLV-1-associated myelopathy led in TCR clonal expansion, while multiple sclerosis ranked lowest, below healthy controls.

The making of cDNA relied on 5'RACE with 10-nucleotide random UMIs. TCRdb re-called the 5' RACE reads with MiXCR, one entry per CDR3 protein. The table lists about 40,000 distinct CDR3 sequences, approximately 14% of them singletons, with 20% to 30% in the top ten. This clonotype was found many times. Its target is not known. Germline V gene sequence: CDR1 DFQATT, CDR2 SNEGSKA (reference sequence). V gave up 5 bases and J gave up 3 bases, with 17 bases separating them. CDR3 length: 15 amino acids. The sample taken for sequencing was PBMCs. This chain joins TRBV20-1 and TRBJ2-1, with unresolved D. The receptor was derived from a woman aged 45 to 65 with HTLV-1-associated myelopathy (HAM/TSP). The CDR3 is CSAVVTARHYNEQFF. Here the CDR3 DNA reads TGCAGTGCTGTGGTGACGGCGAGACACTACAATGAGCAGTTCTTC.